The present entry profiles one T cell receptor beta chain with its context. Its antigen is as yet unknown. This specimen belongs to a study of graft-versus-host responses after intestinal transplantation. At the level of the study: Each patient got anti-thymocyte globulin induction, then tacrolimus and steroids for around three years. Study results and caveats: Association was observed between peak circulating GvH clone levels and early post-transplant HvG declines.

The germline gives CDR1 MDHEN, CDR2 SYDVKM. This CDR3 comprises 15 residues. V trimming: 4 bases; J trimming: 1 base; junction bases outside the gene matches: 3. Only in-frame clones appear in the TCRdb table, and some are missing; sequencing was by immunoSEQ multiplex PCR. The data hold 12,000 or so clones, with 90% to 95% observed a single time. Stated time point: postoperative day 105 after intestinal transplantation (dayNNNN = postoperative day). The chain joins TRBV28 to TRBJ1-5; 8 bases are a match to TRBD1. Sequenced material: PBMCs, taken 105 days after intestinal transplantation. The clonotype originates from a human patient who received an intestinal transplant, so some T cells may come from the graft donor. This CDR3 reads CASSWGDRSNQPQHF. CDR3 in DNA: TGTGCCAGCAGTTGGGGGGACAGGAGCAATCAGCCCCAGCATTTT.